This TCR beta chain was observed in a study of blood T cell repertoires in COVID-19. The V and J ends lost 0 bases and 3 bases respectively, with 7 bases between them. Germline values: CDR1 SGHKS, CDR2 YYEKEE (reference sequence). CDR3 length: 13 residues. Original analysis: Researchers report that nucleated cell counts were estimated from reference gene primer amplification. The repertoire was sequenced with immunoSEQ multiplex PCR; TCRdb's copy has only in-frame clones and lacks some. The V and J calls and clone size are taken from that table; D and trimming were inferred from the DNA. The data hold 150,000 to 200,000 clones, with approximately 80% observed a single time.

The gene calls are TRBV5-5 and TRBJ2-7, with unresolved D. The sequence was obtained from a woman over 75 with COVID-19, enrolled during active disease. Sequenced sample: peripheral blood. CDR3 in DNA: TGTGCCAGCAGCTTGGCTCCGTTCTACGAGCAGTACTTC. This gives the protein CASSLAPFYEQYF.